This T cell receptor (beta chain) is from a study of blood T cell repertoires in COVID-19. On the study more broadly: The analysed material was cDNA or gDNA that came from T cells, B-cell-depleted T cells, or PBMCs.

The assay was immunoSEQ multiplex PCR, and TCRdb's table has in-frame clones only and misses some. The sample comprises fewer than 450,000 clones, about 88% of which are singletons, and roughly 6.6% rests with the top ten. Recruited during active infection, patients (from Seattle) were subsequently followed longitudinally. Sample: peripheral blood. This clonotype was sampled from a woman between 65 and 79 years old with COVID-19, enrolled during active disease.

The CDR3 loop is CASSVVGGAPETQYF. CDR3 nucleotide sequence: TGTGCCAGCAGCGTAGTCGGGGGGGCCCCAGAGACCCAGTACTTC. The chain recombines TRBV9 with TRBJ2-5, with TRBD2 matching over 8 bases. Losses at the gene ends were 0 bases for V and 4 bases for J; bases not matched to a gene: 5. Germline CDR1 is SGDLS and CDR2 is YYNGEE. The CDR3 length is 15 residues.